This section outlines one T cell receptor beta chain sequence together with its context. Profiling relied on immunoSEQ multiplex PCR, and the TCRdb table lists in-frame clones only, not all of them. The sample shows about 220,000 clones, 84% of them seen only once. The entry originates in a study of blood T cell repertoires in COVID-19. Participants were aged about 18 to 100 years from about two dozen US areas. Trimming removed 0 bases at V and 7 bases at J, with 12 bases between. The CDR3 is 14 amino acids. Per the germline V gene, CDR1 is LNHDA and CDR2 is SQIVND (reference sequence). The source of this sequence is a woman in her thirties or forties who had recovered from COVID-19. Input material: PBMCs or T cells enriched from blood (not recorded which). The J gene is TRBJ1-2, the V gene TRBV19; no clear D gene. In DNA form, the CDR3 reads TGTGCCAGTAGTATAGATGGGCCCACTGGTGGCTACACCTTC. Translating it yields CASSIDGPTGGYTF.